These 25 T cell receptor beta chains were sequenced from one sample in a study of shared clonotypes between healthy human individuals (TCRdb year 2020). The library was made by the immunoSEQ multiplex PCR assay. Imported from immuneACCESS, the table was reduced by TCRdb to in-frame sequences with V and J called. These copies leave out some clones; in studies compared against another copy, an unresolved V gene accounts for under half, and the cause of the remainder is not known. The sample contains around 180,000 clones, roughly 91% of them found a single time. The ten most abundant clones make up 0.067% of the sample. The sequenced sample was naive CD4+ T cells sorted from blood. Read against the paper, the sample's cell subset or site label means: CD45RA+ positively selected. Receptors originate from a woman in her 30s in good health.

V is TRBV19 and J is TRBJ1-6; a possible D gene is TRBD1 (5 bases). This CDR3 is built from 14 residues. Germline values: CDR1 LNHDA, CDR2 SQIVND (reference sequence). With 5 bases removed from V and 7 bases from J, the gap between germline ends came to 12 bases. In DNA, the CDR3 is TGTGCCAGTAGTGGACAAATTGGGAATTCACCCCTCCACTTT. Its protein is CASSGQIGNSPLHF.

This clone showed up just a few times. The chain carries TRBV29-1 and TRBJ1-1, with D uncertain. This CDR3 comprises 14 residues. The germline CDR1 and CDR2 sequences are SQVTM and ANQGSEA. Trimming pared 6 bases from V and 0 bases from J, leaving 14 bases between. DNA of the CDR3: TGCAGCGTCTTAATCAGGACCATGAACACTGAAGCTTTCTTT. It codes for CSVLIRTMNTEAFF.

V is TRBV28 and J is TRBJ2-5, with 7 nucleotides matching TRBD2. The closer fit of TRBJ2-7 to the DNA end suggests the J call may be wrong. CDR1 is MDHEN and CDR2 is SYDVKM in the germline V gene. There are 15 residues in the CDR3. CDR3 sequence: CASSLAGQSSYEQYF. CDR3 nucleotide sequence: TGTGCCAGCAGCTTAGCGGGTCAGAGCTCCTACGAGCAGTACTTC.

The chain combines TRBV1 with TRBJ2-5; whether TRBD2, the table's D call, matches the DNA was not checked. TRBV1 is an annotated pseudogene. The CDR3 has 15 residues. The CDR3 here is CTSSQETGGRETQYF. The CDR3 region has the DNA TGCACCAGCAGCCAAGAGACGGGGGGCCGGGAGACCCAGTACTTC.

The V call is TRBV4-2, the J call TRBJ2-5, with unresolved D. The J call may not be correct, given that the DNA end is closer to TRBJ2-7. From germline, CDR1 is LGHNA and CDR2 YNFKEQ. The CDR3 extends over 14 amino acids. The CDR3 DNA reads TGTGCCAGCAGCCAAGAACGGATCTCCTACGAGCAGTACTTC. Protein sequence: CASSQERISYEQYF.

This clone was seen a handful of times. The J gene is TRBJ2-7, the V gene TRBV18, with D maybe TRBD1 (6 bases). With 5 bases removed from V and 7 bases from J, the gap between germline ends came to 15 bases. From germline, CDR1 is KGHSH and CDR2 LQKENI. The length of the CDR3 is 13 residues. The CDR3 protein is CASSELQGAEQYF. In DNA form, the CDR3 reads TGTGCCAGCTCAGAATTACAGGGCGCTGAGCAGTACTTC.

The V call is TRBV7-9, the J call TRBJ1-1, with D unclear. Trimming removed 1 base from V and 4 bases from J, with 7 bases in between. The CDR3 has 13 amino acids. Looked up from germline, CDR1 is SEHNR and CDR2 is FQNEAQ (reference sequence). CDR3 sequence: CASSLVFSTEAFF. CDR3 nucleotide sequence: TGTGCCAGCAGCTTAGTTTTTTCCACTGAAGCTTTCTTT.

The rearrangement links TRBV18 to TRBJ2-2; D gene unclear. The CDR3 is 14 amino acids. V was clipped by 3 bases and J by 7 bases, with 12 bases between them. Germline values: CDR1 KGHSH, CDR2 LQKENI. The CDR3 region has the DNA TGTGCCAGCTCACCCGGGCCTCGCGGCGGGGAGCTGTTTTTT. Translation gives CASSPGPRGGELFF. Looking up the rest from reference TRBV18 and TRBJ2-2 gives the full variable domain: NAGVMQNPRHLVRRRGQEARLRCSPMKGHSHVYWYRQLPEEGLKFMVYLQKENIIDESGMPKERFSAEFPKEGPSILRIQQVVRGDSAAYFCASSPGPRGGELFFGEGSRLTVL.

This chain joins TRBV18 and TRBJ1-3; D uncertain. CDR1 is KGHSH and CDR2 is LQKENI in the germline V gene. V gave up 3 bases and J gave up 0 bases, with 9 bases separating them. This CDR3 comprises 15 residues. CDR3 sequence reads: CASSPETSSGNTIYF. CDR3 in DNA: TGTGCCAGCTCACCGGAGACAAGCTCTGGAAACACCATATATTTT.

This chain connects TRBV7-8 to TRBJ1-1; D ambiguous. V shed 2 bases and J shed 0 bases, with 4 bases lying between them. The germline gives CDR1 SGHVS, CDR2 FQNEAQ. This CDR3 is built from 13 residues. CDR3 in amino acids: CASSLSLNTEAFF. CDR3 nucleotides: TGTGCCAGCAGCTTATCCTTGAACACTGAAGCTTTCTTT.

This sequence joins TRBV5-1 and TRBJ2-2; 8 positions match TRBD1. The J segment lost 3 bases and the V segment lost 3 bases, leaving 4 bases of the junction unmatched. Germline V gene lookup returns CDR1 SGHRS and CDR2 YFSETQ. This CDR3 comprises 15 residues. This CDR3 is CASSSGQGYTGELFF. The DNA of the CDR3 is TGCGCCAGCAGCTCCGGACAGGGTTACACCGGGGAGCTGTTTTTT.

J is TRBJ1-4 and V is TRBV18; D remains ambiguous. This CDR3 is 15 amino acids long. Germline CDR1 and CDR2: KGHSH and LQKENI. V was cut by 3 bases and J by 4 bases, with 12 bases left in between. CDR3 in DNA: TGTGCCAGCTCACCTCGGGCGGAGCTTAATGAAAAACTGTTTTTT. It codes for CASSPRAELNEKLFF.

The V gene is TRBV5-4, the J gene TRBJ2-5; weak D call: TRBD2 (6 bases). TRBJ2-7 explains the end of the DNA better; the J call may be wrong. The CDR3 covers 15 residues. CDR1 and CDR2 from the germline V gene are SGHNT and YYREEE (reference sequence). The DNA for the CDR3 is TGTGCCAGCAGCTTGGGGAGCGGGCCTACCTACGAGCAGTACTTC. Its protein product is CASSLGSGPTYEQYF.

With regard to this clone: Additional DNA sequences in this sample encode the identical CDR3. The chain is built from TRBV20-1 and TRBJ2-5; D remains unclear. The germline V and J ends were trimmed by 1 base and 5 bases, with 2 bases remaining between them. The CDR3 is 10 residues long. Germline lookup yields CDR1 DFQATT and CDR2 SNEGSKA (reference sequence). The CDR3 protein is CSARGETQYF. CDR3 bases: TGCAGTGCTAGAGGGGAGACCCAGTACTTC.

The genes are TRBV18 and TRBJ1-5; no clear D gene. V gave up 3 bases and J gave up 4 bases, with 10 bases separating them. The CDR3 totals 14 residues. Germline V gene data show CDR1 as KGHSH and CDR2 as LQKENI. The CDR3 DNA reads TGTGCCAGCTCACCGGAGCAAGGGAATCAGCCCCAGCATTTT. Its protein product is CASSPEQGNQPQHF.

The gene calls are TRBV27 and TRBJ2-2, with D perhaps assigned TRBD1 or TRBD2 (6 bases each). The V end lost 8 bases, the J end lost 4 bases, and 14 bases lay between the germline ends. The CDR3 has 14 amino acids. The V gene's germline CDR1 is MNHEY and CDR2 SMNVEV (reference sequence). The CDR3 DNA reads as TGTGCCAGCCGTCGGGGGCTCGGCACCGGGGAGCTGTTTTTT. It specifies CASRRGLGTGELFF.

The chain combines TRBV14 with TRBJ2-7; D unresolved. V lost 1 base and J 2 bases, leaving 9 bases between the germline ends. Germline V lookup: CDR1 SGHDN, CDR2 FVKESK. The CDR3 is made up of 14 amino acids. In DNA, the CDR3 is TGTGCCAGCAGCCAAGTCACGGCAGCCTACGAGCAGTACTTC. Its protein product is CASSQVTAAYEQYF.

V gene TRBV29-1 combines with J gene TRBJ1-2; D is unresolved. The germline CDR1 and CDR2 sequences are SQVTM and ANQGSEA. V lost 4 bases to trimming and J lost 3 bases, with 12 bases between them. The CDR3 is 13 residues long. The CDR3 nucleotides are TGCAGCGTTGTGGAAGGGATTCACTATGGCTACACCTTC. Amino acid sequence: CSVVEGIHYGYTF. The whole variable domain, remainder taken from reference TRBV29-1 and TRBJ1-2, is SAVISQKPSRDICQRGTSLTIQCQVDSQVTMMFWYRQQPGQSLTLIATANQGSEATYESGFVIDKFPISRPNLTFSTLTVSNMSPEDSSIYLCSVVEGIHYGYTFGSGTRLTVV.

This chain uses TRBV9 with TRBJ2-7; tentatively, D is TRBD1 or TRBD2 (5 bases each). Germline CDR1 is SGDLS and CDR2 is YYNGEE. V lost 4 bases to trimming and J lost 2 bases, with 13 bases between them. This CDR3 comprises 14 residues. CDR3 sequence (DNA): TGTGCCAGCAGCCCCCGGGACGACGCCTACGAGCAGTACTTC. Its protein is CASSPRDDAYEQYF.

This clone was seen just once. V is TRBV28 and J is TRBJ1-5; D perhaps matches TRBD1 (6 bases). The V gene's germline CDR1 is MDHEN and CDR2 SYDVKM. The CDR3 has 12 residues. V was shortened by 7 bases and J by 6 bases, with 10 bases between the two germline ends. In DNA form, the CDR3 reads TGTGCCAGCACTCTACAGGGTCAGCCCCAGCATTTT. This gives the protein CASTLQGQPQHF.

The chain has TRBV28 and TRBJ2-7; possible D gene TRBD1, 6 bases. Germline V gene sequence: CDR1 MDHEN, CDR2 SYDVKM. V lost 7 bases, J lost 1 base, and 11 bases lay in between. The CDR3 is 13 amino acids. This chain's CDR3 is CASTPGQSYEQYF. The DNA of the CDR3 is TGTGCCAGCACGCCAGGACAGTCCTACGAGCAGTACTTC.

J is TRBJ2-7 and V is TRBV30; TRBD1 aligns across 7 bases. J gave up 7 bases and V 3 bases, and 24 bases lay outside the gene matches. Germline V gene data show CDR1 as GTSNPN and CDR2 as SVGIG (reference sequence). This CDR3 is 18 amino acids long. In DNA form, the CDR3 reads TGTGCCTGGAGCCCATCGGGACAGCGAATCCTCAAGGAGAAGGAGCAGTACTTC. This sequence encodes CAWSPSGQRILKEKEQYF. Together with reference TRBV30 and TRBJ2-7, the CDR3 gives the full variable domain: SQTIHQWPATLVQPVGSPLSLECTVEGTSNPNLYWYRQAAGRGLQLLFYSVGIGQISSEVPQNLSASRPQDRQFILSSKKLLLSDSGFYLCAWSPSGQRILKEKEQYFGPGTRLTVT.

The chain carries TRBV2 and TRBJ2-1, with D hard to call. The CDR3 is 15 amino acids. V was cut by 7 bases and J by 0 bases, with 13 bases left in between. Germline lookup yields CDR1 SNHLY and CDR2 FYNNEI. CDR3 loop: CASNRLISSYNEQFF. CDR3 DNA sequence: TGTGCCAGCAACCGGTTAATTAGCTCCTACAATGAGCAGTTCTTC.

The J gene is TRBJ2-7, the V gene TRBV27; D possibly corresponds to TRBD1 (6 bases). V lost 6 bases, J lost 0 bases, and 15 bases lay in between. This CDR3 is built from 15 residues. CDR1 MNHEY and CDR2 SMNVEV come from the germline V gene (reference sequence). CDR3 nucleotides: TGTGCCAGCAGCCACAGACAGGAGAGCTCCTACGAGCAGTACTTC. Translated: CASSHRQESSYEQYF.

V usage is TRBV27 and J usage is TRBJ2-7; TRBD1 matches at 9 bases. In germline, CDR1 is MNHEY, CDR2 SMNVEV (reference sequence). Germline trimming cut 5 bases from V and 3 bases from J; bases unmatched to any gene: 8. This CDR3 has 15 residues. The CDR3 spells CASSIPGTGFYEQYF. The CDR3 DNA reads TGTGCCAGCAGTATCCCCGGGACAGGGTTCTACGAGCAGTACTTC.